This TCR beta chain stems from a study of OX40 agonist ivuxolimab in advanced cancers. In the study overall: The patients got ivuxolimab, which is an agonistic anti-OX40 (CD134) antibody. Treatment received earlier with anti-PD-1, anti-PD-L1 or anti-CTLA-4 agents was allowed, and under 50% had some.

Overall study results and limits: Clonal expansion by week 6 occurred in CD4+ and CD8+ blood T cells (at 0.1 to 3.0 mg/kg). In a subset of nonresponders, normalized T-cell clonal expansion was also low.

As for this clone: The antigen remains undetermined.

The germline V gene encodes CDR1 SEHNR and CDR2 FQNEAQ (reference sequence). Trimming pared 6 bases from V and 1 base from J, leaving 15 bases between. This CDR3 is 16 amino acids long. Produced via immunoSEQ multiplex PCR; TCRdb's table is partial and in-frame only. The sample has tens of thousands of clones; approximately 80% are singletons. Specimen: CD4+ or CD8+ T cells sorted from blood, collected in a trial of the OX40 agonist ivuxolimab. The chain employs TRBV7-9 and TRBJ1-4; a possible D gene is TRBD1 (6 bases). This receptor was obtained from an adult with an advanced solid tumor such as melanoma, head and neck, liver or kidney cancer. CDR3 loop: CASSVRGSGTNEKLFF. As DNA, the CDR3 is TGTGCCAGCAGTGTTAGGGGGTCGGGAACTAATGAAAAACTGTTTTTT.